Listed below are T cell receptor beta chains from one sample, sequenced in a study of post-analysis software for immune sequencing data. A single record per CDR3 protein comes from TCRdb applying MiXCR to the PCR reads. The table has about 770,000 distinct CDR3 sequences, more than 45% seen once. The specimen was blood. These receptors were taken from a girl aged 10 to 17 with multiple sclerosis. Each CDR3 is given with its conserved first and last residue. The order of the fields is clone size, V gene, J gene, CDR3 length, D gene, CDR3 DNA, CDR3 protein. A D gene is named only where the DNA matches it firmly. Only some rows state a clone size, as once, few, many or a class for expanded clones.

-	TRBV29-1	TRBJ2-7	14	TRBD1	TGCAGCGTCAACGGCGGGACAGGGATCGACGAGCAGTACTTC	CSVNGGTGIDEQYF
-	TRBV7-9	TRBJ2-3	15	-	TGTGCCAGCAGGTCGATGCCGCCTGGCACAGATACGCAGTATTTT	CASRSMPPGTDTQYF
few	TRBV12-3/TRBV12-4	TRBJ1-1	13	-	TGTGCCAGCAGTTTGGGGGGGTCACCTGAAGCTTTCTTT	CASSLGGSPEAFF
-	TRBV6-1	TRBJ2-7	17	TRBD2	TGTGCCAGCAGCTCGGGACTAGCGGCAACGAGCTCCTACGAGCAGTACTTC	CASSSGLAATSSYEQYF
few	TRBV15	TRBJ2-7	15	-	TGTGCCACCAGCAGAGATAGGTTAGAGGCCTACGAGCAGTACTTC	CATSRDRLEAYEQYF
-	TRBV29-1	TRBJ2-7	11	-	TGCAGCGTTATTAGGGGATCCGAGCAGTACTTC	CSVIRGSEQYF
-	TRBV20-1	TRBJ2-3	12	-	TGCAGTGCTATAGACCCCACAGATACGCAGTATTTT	CSAIDPTDTQYF
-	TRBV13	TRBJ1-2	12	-	TGTGCCAGCAGCTCGCAGGGAGATGGCTACACCTTC	CASSSQGDGYTF
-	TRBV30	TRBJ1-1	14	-	TGTGCCTGGAGTGTAACCAGGGTGAACACTGAAGCTTTCTTT	CAWSVTRVNTEAFF
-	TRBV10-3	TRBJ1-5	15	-	TGTGCCATCAGCTCAGGGGTAGAGAGCAATCAGCCCCAGCATTTT	CAISSGVESNQPQHF
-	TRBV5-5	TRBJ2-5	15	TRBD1	TGTGCCAGCAGCCTTCCACAGGGGAATCAAGAGACCCAGTACTTC	CASSLPQGNQETQYF
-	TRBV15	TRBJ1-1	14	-	TGTGCCACCAGCAGAGAACAGGGCGGGACTGAAGCTTTCTTT	CATSREQGGTEAFF
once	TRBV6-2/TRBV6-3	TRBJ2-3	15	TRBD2	TGTGCCAGTGTGAGAGCGGGAGGAGGAACAGATACGCAGTATTTT	CASVRAGGGTDTQYF
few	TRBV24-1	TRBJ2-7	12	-	TGTGCCACCAGTGCTCTGGGGTACGAGCAGTACTTC	CATSALGYEQYF
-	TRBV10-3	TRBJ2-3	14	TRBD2	TGTGCCATCAGGGGAGCGGGAGTTACAGATACGCAGTATTTT	CAIRGAGVTDTQYF
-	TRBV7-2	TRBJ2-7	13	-	TGTGCCAGCAGCTGGCTAGAAAACTACGAGCAGTACTTC	CASSWLENYEQYF
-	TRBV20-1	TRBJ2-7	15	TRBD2	TGCAGTGCTAGAGATCCACTAGCGCCTTCCTACGAGCAGTACTTC	CSARDPLAPSYEQYF
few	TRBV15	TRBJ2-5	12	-	TGTGCCACCGGACTTCACCAAGAGACCCAGTACTTC	CATGLHQETQYF
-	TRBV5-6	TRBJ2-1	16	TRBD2	TGTGCCAGCAGCTTCACGCTAATAGCGGGAGAGGCTGAGCAGTTCTTC	CASSFTLIAGEAEQFF
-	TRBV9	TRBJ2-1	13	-	TGTGCCAGCAGCGTAGCAGGATCTTATGAGCAGTTCTTC	CASSVAGSYEQFF
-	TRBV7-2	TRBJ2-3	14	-	TGTGCCAGCAGCTTGGCTTATACCCTAGATACGCAGTATTTT	CASSLAYTLDTQYF
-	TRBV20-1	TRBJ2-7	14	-	TGCAGTGCTAGAAGGTCTAGCGCTGCCTACGAGCAGTACTTC	CSARRSSAAYEQYF
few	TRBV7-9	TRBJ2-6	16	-	TGTGCCAGCAGCTTAGCGTCCGGGCCCGGGGCCAACGTCCTGACTTTC	CASSLASGPGANVLTF
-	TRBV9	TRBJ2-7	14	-	TGTGCCAGCAGCGTAGGAGGAGGGAACCACGAGCAGTACTTC	CASSVGGGNHEQYF
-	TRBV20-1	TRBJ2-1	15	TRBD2	TGCAGTGCCCCGGGGTCAAGCGGGGGATTAAATGAGCAGTTCTTC	CSAPGSSGGLNEQFF
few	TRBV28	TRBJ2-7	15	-	TGTGCCAGCAGTCCTGAAGGGACCTTTTATTACGAGCAGTACTTC	CASSPEGTFYYEQYF
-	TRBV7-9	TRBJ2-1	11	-	TGTGCCTTCGTGGGGGTCAATGAGCAGTTCTTC	CAFVGVNEQFF
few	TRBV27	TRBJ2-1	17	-	TGTGCCAGCAGTTTATTCCGAGGAGCCAGTCCCTACAATGAGCAGTTCTTC	CASSLFRGASPYNEQFF
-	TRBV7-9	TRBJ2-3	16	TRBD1	TGTGCCAGCAGCTTAGGGACAGGGGATTCCACAGATACGCAGTATTTT	CASSLGTGDSTDTQYF
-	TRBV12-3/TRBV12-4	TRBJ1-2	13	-	TGTGCCAGCAGTGTCACAGGGTACGGAACCTACACCTTC	CASSVTGYGTYTF
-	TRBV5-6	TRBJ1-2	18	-	TGTGCCAGCAGCCCTCTTGCCCCGGACATCAGATTGGATTATGGCTACACCTTC	CASSPLAPDIRLDYGYTF
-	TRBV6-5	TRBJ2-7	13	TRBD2	TGTGCCAGCAGCTCCGGGACTAGCGACGAGCAGTACTTC	CASSSGTSDEQYF
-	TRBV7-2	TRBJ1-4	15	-	TGTGCCAGCAGCTCCAGGACGGGGGCGCCTGAAAAACTGTTTTTT	CASSSRTGAPEKLFF
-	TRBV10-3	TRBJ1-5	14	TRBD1	TGTGCCATCAGCTTGGACAGGGCGGGTCAGCCCCAGCATTTT	CAISLDRAGQPQHF
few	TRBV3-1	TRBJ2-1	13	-	TGTGCCAGCGGGGGGACTGGGAGGAATGAGCAGTTCTTC	CASGGTGRNEQFF
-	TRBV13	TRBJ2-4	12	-	TGTGCCAGCAGCTTACAAGAAAACATTCAGTACTTC	CASSLQENIQYF
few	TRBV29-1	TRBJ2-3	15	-	TGCAGCGGCAGAGGGCCTGGTGAGAGAGGAGATACGCAGTATTTT	CSGRGPGERGDTQYF
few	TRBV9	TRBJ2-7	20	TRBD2	TGTGCCAGCAGCGTAGTATTCACCACATTACTAGCGGGAGGGCTTTACGAGCAGTACTTC	CASSVVFTTLLAGGLYEQYF
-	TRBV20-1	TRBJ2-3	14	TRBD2	TGCAGTGCTCACTTTAGCGGGAGCGCAGATACGCGGTATTTT	CSAHFSGSADTRYF
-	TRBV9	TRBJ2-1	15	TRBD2	TGTGCCAGCAGCGCGGGGGGGACTAGGTGGGGTGAGCAGTTCTTC	CASSAGGTRWGEQFF
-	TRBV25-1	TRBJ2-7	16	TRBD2	TGTGCCAGCAGTGGGTCCCCACTAGCGGGGAATTACGAGCAGTACTTC	CASSGSPLAGNYEQYF
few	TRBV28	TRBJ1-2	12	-	TGTGCCAGCCAGACGGGAGGGAGAGGCTACACCTTC	CASQTGGRGYTF
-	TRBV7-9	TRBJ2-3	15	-	TGTGCCAGCAGCTCTCTCCAGGGCAACACAGATACGCAGTATTTT	CASSSLQGNTDTQYF
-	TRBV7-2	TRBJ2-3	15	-	TGTGCCAGCAGCTTATTGGTCCAAGGCACAGATACGCAGTATTTT	CASSLLVQGTDTQYF
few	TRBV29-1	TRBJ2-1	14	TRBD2	TGCAGCTCGGAGGCTAGCGGGAGGGGGAATGAGCAGTTCTTC	CSSEASGRGNEQFF
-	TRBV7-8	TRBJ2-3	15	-	TGTGCCAGCAGCCCCCACGGGACACACACAGATACGCAGTATTTT	CASSPHGTHTDTQYF
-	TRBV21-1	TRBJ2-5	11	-	TGTGCCAAGCGGTCCCAAGAGACCCAGTACTTC	CAKRSQETQYF
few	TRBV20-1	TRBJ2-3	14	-	TGCAGGCCTACTACAGGACTACACACAGATACGCAGTATTTT	CRPTTGLHTDTQYF
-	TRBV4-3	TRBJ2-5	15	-	TGCACCAGCAGCCAAGGCCTAGACGGGGGAGAGACCCAGTACTTC	CTSSQGLDGGETQYF
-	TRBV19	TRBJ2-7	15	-	TGTGCCAGTAGCCCAGTGGCTAGCTCCCGCACCGAGCAGTACTTC	CASSPVASSRTEQYF